The sequence of this T cell receptor beta chain was determined in a study of PD-1 blockade in classical Hodgkin lymphoma. Some clones are missing from TCRdb's copy, which holds only in-frame ones; the method was immunoSEQ multiplex PCR. Of about 9,500 clones in the sample, just over 85% were seen once. CDR1 MGHDK and CDR2 SYGVNS come from the germline V gene. The V end was cut by 0 bases, the J end by 8 bases, with 7 bases between. CDR3 length: 13 amino acids. As regards this clone: Its antigen is still unknown.

Time point described: newly diagnosed, previously untreated cHL patient sample. Magnetic negative selection isolated CD8+ T cells from thawed PBMCs. The study compared against PBMCs from newly diagnosed, untreated classical Hodgkin lymphoma. Study results and limitations: Relapsed/refractory patients reportedly had lower baseline diversity than newly diagnosed patients. Repertoire differences have undefined causes, possibly disease activity or prior therapy.

The sample taken for sequencing was CD8+ T cells from blood. This rearrangement joins TRBV25-1 to TRBJ1-4, with D unclear. The source of this sequence is a human donor with classical Hodgkin lymphoma. CDR3: CASSEYLGEKLFF. The DNA of the CDR3 is TGTGCCAGCAGTGAATATTTGGGAGAAAAACTGTTTTTT.